Presented here are 6 T cell receptor beta chains from one specimen sequenced in a study of shared clonotypes between healthy human individuals. Repertoires were generated with immunoSEQ multiplex PCR, while TCRdb's copy carries only in-frame clones and drops some. Seen here are about half a million clones, almost 80% observed once, and the top ten hold more than 10%. Sequencing was performed on PBMCs. These receptors came from a woman in her thirties or forties in good health. Some clones in this sample may be carry-over from other donors' samples.

The chain couples TRBV12-5 to TRBJ2-5; a possible D gene is TRBD1 (6 bases). Germline CDR1 reads LGHNT; CDR2 reads FRNRAP. Deletions cut 1 base from V and 9 bases from J, with 12 bases between. The CDR3 covers 13 residues. The CDR3: CASGLEGQGAQYF. In nucleotides, the CDR3 is TGTGCTAGTGGTTTGGAGGGACAAGGGGCCCAGTACTTC.

In regard to this clone: Its ends do not fully match the called genes, so a read error is possible. The chain recombines TRBV7-2 with TRBJ1-1; D is possibly TRBD1 (6 bases). Germline V gene data show CDR1 as SGHTA and CDR2 as FQGNSA. This CDR3 spans 14 amino acids. The CDR3 sequence: CASSPAGQYLGERF. CDR3 nucleotide sequence: TGTGCCAGCAGCCCAGCCGGACAGTACCTGGGGGAACGCTTT.

The chain couples TRBV6-1 to TRBJ2-3, with D uncertain. V lost 4 bases to trimming and J lost 5 bases, with 7 bases between them. This CDR3 has 12 amino acids. The germline CDR1 and CDR2 sequences are MNHNS and SASEGT. The CDR3 region is CASSAREDTQYF. In DNA, the CDR3 is TGTGCCAGCAGTGCTCGCGAAGATACGCAGTATTTT.

This clone occurred a few times. This same CDR3 is encoded by further DNA sequences in the sample. The rearrangement joins TRBV5-1 to TRBJ2-1; 9 bases match TRBD2. Germline lookup yields CDR1 SGHRS and CDR2 YFSETQ. The CDR3 runs to 15 residues. J gave up 5 bases and V 0 bases, and 3 bases lay outside the gene matches. The CDR3 sequence is CASSLAASGDNEQFF. As DNA, the CDR3 is TGCGCCAGCAGCTTGGCCGCTAGCGGGGACAATGAGCAGTTCTTC.

The rearrangement links TRBV27 to TRBJ1-3; D is undetermined. CDR3 size: 16 residues. V lost 0 bases and J lost 0, with 9 bases in between. Germline values: CDR1 MNHEY, CDR2 SMNVEV (reference sequence). CDR3 DNA: TGTGCCAGCAGTTTATCGAGAGCGGACTCTGGAAACACCATATATTTT. Protein: CASSLSRADSGNTIYF.

The V gene is TRBV7-9, the J gene TRBJ2-1, with D perhaps given as TRBD1 or TRBD2 (5 bases each). Trimming took off 4 bases at V and 4 bases at J, with 11 bases between the two ends. From germline, CDR1 is SEHNR and CDR2 FQNEAQ (reference sequence). The CDR3 is 14 residues long. The CDR3 bases are TGTGCCAGCAGCTCACCCGGGGCGTACAATGAGCAGTTCTTC. Translation: CASSSPGAYNEQFF.